A single sample gave rise to the 17 T cell receptor beta chains below, sequenced in a study of blood T cell repertoires in COVID-19. Generated by immunoSEQ multiplex PCR, the TCRdb table keeps only in-frame clones and is missing some. Here the sample spans about 93,000 clones, roughly 89% being singletons. The sample was peripheral blood. These receptors were taken from a middle-aged man with acute or convalescent COVID-19.

The genes are TRBV6-5 and TRBJ2-1, with 12 bases identical to TRBD2. Trimming at V came to 7 bases and at J to 2 bases, leaving 3 bases not matched to a gene. Germline values: CDR1 MNHEY, CDR2 SVGAGI. This CDR3 contains 15 residues. In DNA form, the CDR3 reads TGTGCCAGCAAAACTAGCGGGGGGACCTACAATGAGCAGTTCTTC. This codes for CASKTSGGTYNEQFF.

This clone was counted a single time. V and J are TRBV5-1 and TRBJ2-7, with D possibly TRBD1 on 5 matching bases. This CDR3 has 11 amino acids. V lost 3 bases and J lost 7, with 8 bases in between. CDR1 and CDR2 (germline): SGHRS, YFSETQ. In DNA form, the CDR3 reads TGCGCCAGCAGCTCGACAGAGGAGCAGTACTTC. Its protein is CASSSTEEQYF.

This clone was recorded once. The chain joins TRBV9 to TRBJ2-1; 9 bases fit TRBD2. V was clipped by 0 bases and J by 2 bases; unmatched bases: 6. CDR3 length equals 17 residues. The V gene's germline CDR1 is SGDLS and CDR2 YYNGEE. This chain's CDR3 is CASSVGSGRPPYNEQFF. CDR3 DNA: TGTGCCAGCAGCGTAGGGAGCGGGAGGCCCCCCTACAATGAGCAGTTCTTC.

The V gene is TRBV3-1 (or the pseudogene TRBV3-2), the J gene TRBJ1-5; 11 nucleotides align to TRBD1. The CDR3 consists of 14 residues. The V gene end was trimmed by 6 bases and the J gene end by 6 bases; junction bases not matched to a gene: 4. CDR1 and CDR2 (germline): LGHDT, YNNKEL (reference sequence). The CDR3 sequence is CASSQDRGLQPQHF. The CDR3, as DNA: TGTGCCAGCAGTCAGGACAGGGGGCTTCAGCCCCAGCATTTT.

The chain recombines TRBV6-2 or TRBV6-3 with TRBJ2-3; D gene ambiguous. Germline V gives CDR1 MNHEY, CDR2 SVGEGT. The CDR3 contains 13 residues. Trimming pared 5 bases from V and 4 bases from J, leaving 10 bases between. This CDR3 reads CASSLRYSDTQYF. Written as DNA, the CDR3 is TGTGCCAGCAGTCTCCGGTATTCAGATACGCAGTATTTT.

The chain combines TRBV29-1 with TRBJ2-3, with TRBD2 matching over 8 bases. Germline loops: CDR1 SQVTM, CDR2 ANQGSEA. V shed 3 bases and J 5 bases; nucleotides not matched to a gene: 7. This CDR3 is built from 14 residues. The CDR3 nucleotides are TGCAGCGTTGATAGAGCGGGAGAGCTAGATACGCAGTATTTT. It is translated as CSVDRAGELDTQYF.

This chain joins TRBV5-6 and TRBJ2-2, with D possibly matching TRBD1 (6 bases). The V end was cut by 2 bases, the J end by 1 base, with 12 bases between. Germline V CDR1 and CDR2: SGHDT, YYEEEE. The CDR3 consists of 16 residues. CDR3 amino acids: CASSFRTGLNTGELFF. The CDR3 DNA follows: TGTGCCAGCAGCTTTCGAACAGGGCTGAACACCGGGGAGCTGTTTTTT.

The chain uses TRBV13 and TRBJ2-2; D remains ambiguous. V lost 0 bases to trimming and J lost 5 bases, with 10 bases between them. This CDR3 contains 15 residues. Germline V lookup: CDR1 PRHDT, CDR2 FYEKMQ (reference sequence). This CDR3 reads CASSLGLFPTGELFF. The CDR3 DNA sequence: TGTGCCAGCAGCTTAGGCCTATTCCCTACCGGGGAGCTGTTTTTT.

Only a few counts were recorded for this clone. The chain couples TRBV5-4 to TRBJ2-3, with TRBD1 matching 9 bases. The ends lost 0 bases at V and 4 bases at J; junction bases unmatched: 3. CDR3 length: 15 amino acids. The germline V gene has CDR1 SGHNT and CDR2 YYREEE (reference sequence). The CDR3 DNA is TGTGCCAGCAGCTTGGACAGGGGGCCCGCAGATACGCAGTATTTT. This encodes CASSLDRGPADTQYF.

The chain links TRBV6-1 to TRBJ2-7; a possible D gene is TRBD2 (5 bases). This CDR3 has 14 residues. Germline loops: CDR1 MNHNS, CDR2 SASEGT. With 2 bases removed from V and 2 bases from J, the gap between germline ends came to 10 bases. The CDR3 spells CASSELSRAYEQYF. The CDR3 bases are TGTGCCAGCAGTGAACTATCGCGGGCCTACGAGCAGTACTTC.

The chain couples TRBV25-1 to TRBJ2-7, with 7 bases identical to TRBD2. The germline V gene encodes CDR1 MGHDK and CDR2 SYGVNS. CDR3 length: 17 amino acids. The junction had 14 bases not matched to a gene; V was cut back by 2 bases and J by 4 bases. The CDR3 bases are TGTGCCAGCAGTGAAGGGCCCAGCGGGATTCCTCATTACGAGCAGTACTTC. Encoded protein: CASSEGPSGIPHYEQYF.

This clone was recorded only once. This chain connects TRBV30 to TRBJ1-2; the D gene is possibly TRBD1 (5 bases). Looked up from germline, CDR1 is GTSNPN and CDR2 is SVGIG (reference sequence). The CDR3 runs 17 residues. V dropped 0 bases and J dropped 8 bases, with 25 bases sitting between them. The CDR3 nucleotides are TGTGCCTGGAGTGTACCCGGGGCCGGCGCCGGGAGATTCGGCTACACCTTC. It is translated as CAWSVPGAGAGRFGYTF.

The chain combines TRBV7-2 with TRBJ2-1, with 14 bases fitting TRBD2. The junction had 1 base not matched to a gene; V was cut back by 1 base and J by 8 bases. Germline values: CDR1 SGHTA, CDR2 FQGNSA. CDR3 length: 15 residues. The CDR3 DNA follows: TGTGCCAGCAGCTTAGGACTAGCGGGGGGGCATGAGCAGTTCTTC. Translated: CASSLGLAGGHEQFF.

This clone has only one observation. The rearrangement joins TRBV2 to TRBJ1-5; D ambiguous. V was shortened by 6 bases and J by 4 bases, with 13 bases between the two germline ends. Germline CDR1 SNHLY, CDR2 FYNNEI. The CDR3 covers 14 residues. The CDR3 is CASSPGRENQPQHF. CDR3 bases: TGTGCCAGCAGCCCCGGACGGGAGAATCAGCCCCAGCATTTT. Together with reference TRBV2 and TRBJ1-5, the CDR3 gives the full variable domain: EPEVTQTPSHQVTQMGQEVILRCVPISNHLYFYWYRQILGQKVEFLVSFYNNEISEKSEIFDDQFSVERPDGSNFTLKIRSTKLEDSAMYFCASSPGRENQPQHFGDGTRLSIL.

CDR3 sequence: CASSLEVPGDGYTF. CDR3 bases: TGTGCCAGCAGCTTAGAGGTGCCGGGGGATGGCTACACCTTC. This sequence joins TRBV7-9 and TRBJ1-2, with D possibly matching TRBD1 (5 bases). Germline V CDR1 and CDR2: SEHNR, FQNEAQ (reference sequence). This CDR3 region has 14 residues. Trimming removed 1 base from V and 6 bases from J, with 12 bases in between.

V usage is TRBV6-2 or TRBV6-3 and J usage is TRBJ1-3; no definite D call. The V gene lost 5 bases and the J gene lost 0 bases, with 14 bases spanning the gap. CDR3 size: 16 residues. The germline V gene has CDR1 MNHEY and CDR2 SVGEGT. CDR3 sequence (DNA): TGTGCCAGCAGTCCCGAGACACTGCTCTCTGGAAACACCATATATTTT. Its protein is CASSPETLLSGNTIYF.

This clone was seen more than once but under ten times. The chain employs TRBV5-4 and TRBJ2-1; 9 bases align to TRBD2. J lost 2 bases, V lost 2 bases, and 2 bases had no gene match. The CDR3 is 15 residues long. Looked up from germline, CDR1 is SGHNT and CDR2 is YYREEE (reference sequence). The CDR3 region is CASSFGGGAYNEQFF. In nucleotides, the CDR3 is TGTGCCAGCAGCTTTGGCGGGGGGGCCTACAATGAGCAGTTCTTC.